Below, 29 T cell receptor beta chains from the same sample are listed, as sequenced in a study of beta chain bispecific antibodies for T cell cancers (dated by TCRdb to the early 2020s). This specimen's treatment or condition label, interpreted: alpha-V12: anti-TRBV12 scFv linked to anti-CD3 scFv. For about 3 days, T cells were expanded from blood mononuclear cells using either the anti-CD3 antibody OKT3 or CD3/CD28 Dynabeads. General conclusions and limits of the study: Relative to anti-CD19, anti-TRBV12 exposure cut the share of total TRBV signal from TRBV12-3 by around 99%, while TRBV12-4 dropped by 36.5%, which was not significant. Leukemia cell line cells were mixed with normal T cells in each sequenced sample, and most of the targeted TRBV signal was derived from the leukemia cells rather than from the normal T cells.

Library preparation was by 5' RACE. Sequenced using an Illumina MiSeq. The public reads were reanalyzed by TCRdb: fastp trimming at Q25, MiXCR alignment, in-frame beta chains only. Entries are consolidated by CDR3 protein sequence, retaining the most common genes and DNA. The sample profile shows some 20,000 distinct CDR3 sequences; approximately 2% of them were found once. The ten largest clones represent about 5% of the sample. For these TCRs, the target antigens are not known. Material: healthy donor T cells cultured with leukemia cells, obtained from a culture containing a bispecific antibody targeting TCR Vbeta12. Receptors originate from a human donor in good health. Some clones in this sample may be carry-over from other donors' samples.

This clonotype came up many times. This chain uses TRBV27 with TRBJ1-6, with TRBD1 matching 8 bases. The CDR3 runs 14 residues. The germline gives CDR1 MNHEY, CDR2 SMNVEV (reference sequence). V was clipped by 6 bases and J by 7 bases; unmatched bases: 5. The chain's CDR3 is CASSRQGLNSPLHF. The CDR3 nucleotides read TGTGCCAGCAGCCGACAGGGGTTGAATTCACCCCTCCACTTT.

This clonotype was seen many times. The chain joins TRBV6-5 to TRBJ1-1, with D perhaps TRBD1 (5 bases). The V end lost 4 bases, the J end lost 1 base, and 10 bases lay between the germline ends. Germline-derived CDR1 and CDR2 are MNHEY and SVGAGI. This CDR3 has 14 residues. CDR3 coding DNA: TGTGCCAGCAGTTCCGGGACGGGGAACACTGAAGCTTTCTTT. This encodes CASSSGTGNTEAFF.

This clonotype appeared a few times. The chain uses TRBV18 and TRBJ1-2; maybe TRBD1 (5 bases). CDR1 is KGHSH, CDR2 LQKENI, per germline. The CDR3 runs 17 residues. Trimming stripped 4 bases from V and 0 bases from J, with 18 bases between. The CDR3 DNA is TGTGCCAGCTCACGACGACCGGGGGGGGGTCCTAACTATGGCTACACCTTC. As protein: CASSRRPGGGPNYGYTF.

This clonotype was recorded at least ten times. The gene calls are TRBV13 and TRBJ1-1; D might be TRBD1 (5 bases). Germline V CDR1 and CDR2: PRHDT, FYEKMQ (reference sequence). The V end lost 0 bases, the J end lost 12 bases, and 14 bases lay between the germline ends. This CDR3 has 13 amino acids. CDR3 sequence: CASSLGLGGGTFF. The CDR3 DNA is TGTGCCAGCAGCTTAGGCTTGGGGGGTGGAACTTTCTTT.

Many counts were recorded for this clonotype. The gene calls are TRBV6-5 and TRBJ2-5, with D maybe TRBD2 (6 bases). Germline V gives CDR1 MNHEY, CDR2 SVGAGI. The CDR3 runs to 16 residues. The V end lost 2 bases, the J end lost 4 bases, and 17 bases lay between the germline ends. CDR3 nucleotide sequence: TGTGCCAGCAGTTACCGGGCGGGATCCGGGGCAGAGACCCAGTACTTC. It yields the protein CASSYRAGSGAETQYF.

Ten or more counts support this clonotype. This chain links TRBV27 with TRBJ2-7; 7 bases line up with TRBD2. The CDR3 spans 16 residues. In germline, CDR1 is MNHEY, CDR2 SMNVEV (reference sequence). With V trimmed by 3 bases and J by 2 bases, 10 bases remained unmatched. CDR3 nucleotides: TGTGCCAGCAGTTTCCACCGGGGGGACGAAGCCTACGAGCAGTACTTC. This sequence encodes CASSFHRGDEAYEQYF.

The sample holds many counts of this clonotype. The V gene is TRBV11-2, the J gene TRBJ1-5, with D perhaps matching TRBD1 (5 bases). CDR3 length: 15 amino acids. CDR1 SGHAT and CDR2 FQNNGV come from the germline V gene. The V and J ends lost 0 bases and 5 bases respectively, with 11 bases between them. CDR3 coding DNA: TGTGCCAGCAGCTTAGATACCAGGGAGGATCAGCCCCAGCATTTT. Its translation: CASSLDTREDQPQHF.

In this sample, this clonotype turned up many times. This chain connects TRBV7-9 to TRBJ2-7, with D possibly TRBD1 on 6 matching bases. Between the trimmed V and J ends, which lost 5 bases and 3 bases, there was a span of 14 bases. The germline CDR1 and CDR2 sequences are SEHNR and FQNEAQ (reference sequence). The CDR3 runs 14 residues. Here the CDR3 reads CASSLDRGNYEQYF. CDR3 sequence (DNA): TGTGCCAGCAGCCTAGATAGGGGGAACTACGAGCAGTACTTC. The full variable domain, with the rest looked up from reference TRBV7-9 and TRBJ2-7, is DTGVSQNPRHKITKRGQNVTFRCDPISEHNRLYWYRQTLGQGPEFLTYFQNEAQLEKSRLLSDRFSAERPKGSFSTLEIQRTEQGDSAMYLCASSLDRGNYEQYFGPGTRLTVT.

In this sample, this clonotype turned up many times. The chain links TRBV11-2 to TRBJ1-1; TRBD1 might be the D (6 bases). The V and J ends lost 4 bases and 5 bases respectively, with 23 bases between them. Germline CDR1 SGHAT, CDR2 FQNNGV. This CDR3 is built from 17 residues. This CDR3 reads CASSSMGRGGELTEAFF. Here the CDR3 DNA reads TGTGCCAGCAGCTCCATGGGCAGGGGTGGTGAGCTGACTGAAGCTTTCTTT.

This clonotype was seen at least ten times. This chain uses TRBV5-1 with TRBJ2-1; maybe TRBD2 (5 bases). Germline assignment: CDR1 SGHRS and CDR2 YFSETQ. The ends were cut back, 7 bases at V and 8 bases at J, with 13 bases in the middle. This CDR3 region has 12 residues. Here the CDR3 reads CASSHLRDEQFF. CDR3 nucleotides: TGCGCCAGCTCTCATTTGCGGGATGAGCAGTTCTTC.

The table lists this clonotype with a few counts. This chain links TRBV18 with TRBJ1-6; D is unclear. The CDR3 is made up of 15 amino acids. V shed 4 bases and J shed 6 bases, with 13 bases lying between them. Germline V gene sequence: CDR1 KGHSH, CDR2 LQKENI. CDR3 region: CASSLYEGSNSPLHF. The DNA for the CDR3 is TGTGCCAGCTCACTCTACGAAGGGAGTAATTCACCCCTCCACTTT. The full variable domain, with the rest looked up from reference TRBV18 and TRBJ1-6, is NAGVMQNPRHLVRRRGQEARLRCSPMKGHSHVYWYRQLPEEGLKFMVYLQKENIIDESGMPKERFSAEFPKEGPSILRIQQVVRGDSAAYFCASSLYEGSNSPLHFGNGTRLTVT.

Only a few counts were recorded for this clonotype. This rearrangement joins TRBV5-4 to TRBJ2-2; no clear D. Per the germline V gene, CDR1 is SGHNT and CDR2 is YYREEE (reference sequence). V was shortened by 4 bases and J by 1 base, with 2 bases between the two germline ends. The CDR3 covers 12 residues. This chain's CDR3 is CASSRNTGELFF. The CDR3 DNA follows: TGTGCCAGCAGCCGGAACACCGGGGAGCTGTTTTTT.

The sample holds many counts of this clonotype. This rearrangement joins TRBV25-1 to TRBJ1-1, with a tentative D call TRBD1 (5 bases). Trimming pared 7 bases from V and 0 bases from J, leaving 15 bases between. The germline CDR1 and CDR2 sequences are MGHDK and SYGVNS. This CDR3 is 15 amino acids long. CDR3 sequence (DNA): TGTGCCAGCACTCCGCAGGGCGGCATGAACACTGAAGCTTTCTTT. Protein sequence: CASTPQGGMNTEAFF.

This clonotype was recorded many times. The chain combines TRBV7-8 with TRBJ2-7; D gene unclear. Germline CDR1 reads SGHVS; CDR2 reads FQNEAQ. V gave up 1 base and J gave up 6 bases, with 10 bases separating them. The CDR3 length is 13 residues. The CDR3 DNA sequence: TGTGCCAGCAGCTTAGTTGGGTTCCGCGAGCAGTACTTC. Its translation is CASSLVGFREQYF. The whole variable domain, remainder taken from reference TRBV7-8 and TRBJ2-7, is GAGVSQSPRYKVAKRGQDVALRCDPISGHVSLFWYQQALGQGPEFLTYFQNEAQLDKSGLPSDRFFAERPEGSVSTLKIQRTQQEDSAVYLCASSLVGFREQYFGPGTRLTVT.

This clonotype was detected many times. V and J are TRBV19 and TRBJ1-1; maybe TRBD1 (6 bases). Germline loops: CDR1 LNHDA, CDR2 SQIVND (reference sequence). The CDR3 contains 13 residues. V was clipped by 10 bases and J by 6 bases, with 18 bases between them. The CDR3 region is CATRRGVGSEAFF. The CDR3 DNA sequence: TGTGCCACCCGAAGGGGGGTTGGCTCTGAAGCTTTCTTT.

This clonotype was seen many times. This chain links TRBV7-9 with TRBJ2-1; the D is unclear. V shed 5 bases and J shed 10 bases, with 12 bases lying between them. Germline CDR1 is SEHNR and CDR2 is FQNEAQ (reference sequence). CDR3 length equals 12 residues. CDR3 residues: CASSPEKGEQFF. CDR3 sequence (DNA): TGTGCCAGCAGCCCGGAAAAGGGAGAGCAGTTCTTC. Drawing the rest from reference TRBV7-9 and TRBJ2-1, the complete variable domain is DTGVSQNPRHKITKRGQNVTFRCDPISEHNRLYWYRQTLGQGPEFLTYFQNEAQLEKSRLLSDRFSAERPKGSFSTLEIQRTEQGDSAMYLCASSPEKGEQFFGPGTRLTVL.

This clonotype occurred many times. The chain combines TRBV20-1 with TRBJ2-7; D is possibly TRBD1 (5 bases). V shed 0 bases and J shed 3 bases, with 12 bases lying between them. CDR1 and CDR2 from the germline V gene are DFQATT and SNEGSKA (reference sequence). The CDR3 sequence is 14 residues long. CDR3 sequence (DNA): TGCAGTGCTAGAGATAACGTGGACATCTACGAGCAGTACTTC. It codes for CSARDNVDIYEQYF.

The sample holds many counts of this clonotype. This sequence joins TRBV7-8 and TRBJ1-2; 7 bases agree with TRBD1. The CDR3 spans 15 residues. CDR1 and CDR2 from the germline V gene are SGHVS and FQNEAQ. Trimming at V came to 1 base and at J to 3 bases, leaving 5 bases not matched to a gene. The CDR3 region is CASSLVGTAYYGYTF. DNA of the CDR3: TGTGCCAGCAGCTTAGTAGGGACAGCATACTATGGCTACACCTTC.

This clonotype occurred many times. This chain joins TRBV5-1 and TRBJ1-1, with D perhaps matching TRBD1 (5 bases). This CDR3 has 15 residues. V was trimmed by 0 bases and J by 2 bases, leaving 11 bases between them. Germline lookup yields CDR1 SGHRS and CDR2 YFSETQ. CDR3: CASSLGDGDNTEAFF. In DNA, the CDR3 is TGCGCCAGCAGCTTGGGGGACGGAGACAACACTGAAGCTTTCTTT.

This clonotype was recorded many times. The J gene is TRBJ1-2, the V gene TRBV3-1; no reliable D call. The CDR3 has 16 amino acids. Trimming removed 2 bases at V and 1 base at J, with 14 bases between. CDR1 is LGHDT and CDR2 is YNNKEL in the germline V gene (reference sequence). The CDR3 loop reads CASSQLVPPVNYGYTF. The CDR3 nucleotides are TGTGCCAGCAGCCAACTAGTCCCCCCAGTTAACTATGGCTACACCTTC.

This clonotype was recorded many times. J is TRBJ2-1 and V is TRBV14; 11 nucleotides agree with TRBD2. The length of the CDR3 is 17 residues. V gave up 5 bases and J gave up 9 bases; unmatched junction bases: 15. Germline CDR1 reads SGHDN; CDR2 reads FVKESK. The CDR3 region has the DNA TGTGCCAGCAGCGTCAGACTAGCGGGGACCGCAAACGGTGAGCAGTTCTTC. This sequence encodes CASSVRLAGTANGEQFF.

This clonotype was picked up many times. V is TRBV20-1 and J is TRBJ1-1; possibly TRBD1 for D (5 bases). V was pared by 6 bases and J by 1 base, with 12 bases between. This CDR3 contains 13 residues. Germline assignment: CDR1 DFQATT and CDR2 SNEGSKA (reference sequence). The CDR3 nucleotides read TGCAGTGCCACGGGACCGTGGAACACTGAAGCTTTCTTT. Encoded protein: CSATGPWNTEAFF.

This clonotype was counted many times. This chain links TRBV5-6 with TRBJ2-1; D is unclear. The ends were cut back, 0 bases at V and 1 base at J, with 14 bases in the middle. The CDR3 is 17 amino acids. Germline V gives CDR1 SGHDT, CDR2 YYEEEE. CDR3 loop: CASSLEGPAGSYNEQFF. The CDR3 DNA reads TGTGCCAGCAGCTTGGAAGGCCCCGCTGGATCCTACAATGAGCAGTTCTTC.

This clonotype showed up many times. V usage is TRBV7-8 and J usage is TRBJ1-4; D is unclear. Germline-derived CDR1 and CDR2 are SGHVS and FQNEAQ. The germline V and J ends were trimmed by 5 bases and 8 bases, with 21 bases remaining between them. The CDR3 length is 16 residues. The CDR3 loop reads CASSQSEYSVGEKLFF. DNA of the CDR3: TGTGCCAGCAGCCAATCGGAATATTCGGTCGGGGAAAAACTGTTTTTT.

This clonotype has a count of ten or more. V usage is TRBV13 and J usage is TRBJ2-4, with a tentative D call TRBD1 (5 bases). Trimming stripped 5 bases from V and 0 bases from J, with 14 bases between. Per germline, CDR1 PRHDT and CDR2 FYEKMQ (reference sequence). The CDR3 spans 16 residues. CDR3 nucleotide sequence: TGTGCCAGCAGCCCATCCCTCGACAGAGCCAAAAACATTCAGTACTTC. This sequence encodes CASSPSLDRAKNIQYF.

This clonotype was found many times. V is TRBV5-6 and J is TRBJ2-1, with D possibly matching TRBD1 (5 bases). Per germline, CDR1 SGHDT and CDR2 YYEEEE. There are 16 residues in the CDR3. V was shortened by 0 bases and J by 4 bases, with 14 bases between the two germline ends. The CDR3 nucleotides are TGTGCCAGCAGCTTGGGGGGCGACCCACCGTACAATGAGCAGTTCTTC. Translating gives CASSLGGDPPYNEQFF.

This clonotype was found many times. This chain joins TRBV30 and TRBJ1-2; D may be TRBD1 (5 bases). Deletions cut 4 bases from V and 4 bases from J, with 13 bases between. The CDR3 spans 13 residues. CDR1 is GTSNPN and CDR2 is SVGIG in the germline V gene (reference sequence). CDR3 region: CAWTPLGGYGYTF. DNA of the CDR3: TGTGCCTGGACCCCCCTGGGGGGCTATGGCTACACCTTC. Drawing the rest from reference TRBV30 and TRBJ1-2, the complete variable domain is SQTIHQWPATLVQPVGSPLSLECTVEGTSNPNLYWYRQAAGRGLQLLFYSVGIGQISSEVPQNLSASRPQDRQFILSSKKLLLSDSGFYLCAWTPLGGYGYTFGSGTRLTVV.

This clonotype showed up just a few times. The genes are TRBV6-5 and TRBJ1-2; TRBD1 might be the D (6 bases). Germline V gene sequence: CDR1 MNHEY, CDR2 SVGAGI. The V end was cut by 5 bases, the J end by 2 bases, with 9 bases between. This CDR3 is 13 amino acids long. CDR3 region: CASSGTSNYGYTF. For the CDR3, the DNA is TGTGCCAGCAGTGGGACAAGCAACTATGGCTACACCTTC.

This clonotype was picked up many times. The chain has TRBV11-2 and TRBJ2-5, with TRBD1 identical over 7 bases. Trimming removed 4 bases from V and 1 base from J; junction bases left unmatched: 3. The CDR3 is 14 amino acids. Germline values: CDR1 SGHAT, CDR2 FQNNGV. The CDR3 protein is CASSYQGVQETQYF. CDR3 DNA: TGTGCCAGCAGCTACCAGGGGGTCCAAGAGACCCAGTACTTC.